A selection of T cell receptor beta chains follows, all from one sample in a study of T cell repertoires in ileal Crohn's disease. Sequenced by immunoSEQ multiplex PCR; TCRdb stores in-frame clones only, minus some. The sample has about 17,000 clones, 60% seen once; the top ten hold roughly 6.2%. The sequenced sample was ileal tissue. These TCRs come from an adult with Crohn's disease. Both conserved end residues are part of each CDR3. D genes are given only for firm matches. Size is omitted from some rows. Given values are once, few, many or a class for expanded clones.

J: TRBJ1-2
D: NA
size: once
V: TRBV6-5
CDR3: CASSGAGSGYGYTF
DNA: TGTGCCAGCAGTGGGGCAGGGTCCGGCTATGGCTACACCTTC

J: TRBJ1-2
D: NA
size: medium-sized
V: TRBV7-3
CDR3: CASSLNRQGGYTF
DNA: TGTGCCAGCAGCTTAAATCGGCAGGGTGGCTACACCTTC

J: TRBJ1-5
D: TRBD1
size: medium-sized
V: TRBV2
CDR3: CASSLAQGDQPQHF
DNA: TGTGCCAGCAGTCTTGCTCAGGGGGATCAGCCCCAGCATTTT

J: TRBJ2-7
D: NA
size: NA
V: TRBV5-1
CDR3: CASSLKDSSYEQYF
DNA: TGCGCCAGCAGCTTAAAGGACAGCTCCTACGAGCAGTACTTC

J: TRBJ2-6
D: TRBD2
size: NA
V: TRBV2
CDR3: CASSGASGRESFSGANVLTF
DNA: TGTGCCAGCAGTGGGGCTAGCGGGAGGGAATCTTTCTCTGGGGCCAACGTCCTGACTTTC

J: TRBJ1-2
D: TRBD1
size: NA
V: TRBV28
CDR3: CASSSLNTLRTGKGKGGNYGYTF
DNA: TGTGCCAGCAGTTCACTAAACACCCTCCGGACAGGGAAGGGAAAGGGGGGTAACTATGGCTACACCTTC

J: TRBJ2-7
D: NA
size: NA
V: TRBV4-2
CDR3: CASSQDQAESYEQYF
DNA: TGTGCCAGCAGCCAAGATCAAGCGGAGTCGTACGAGCAGTACTTC

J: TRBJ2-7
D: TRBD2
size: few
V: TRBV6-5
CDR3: CASSYSSGSSYEQYF
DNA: TGTGCCAGCAGTTACTCTAGCGGGAGCTCCTACGAGCAGTACTTC

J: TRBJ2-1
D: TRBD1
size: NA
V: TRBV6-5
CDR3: CASSYEAGGEQFF
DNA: TGTGCCAGCAGTTACGAGGCAGGGGGTGAGCAGTTCTTC

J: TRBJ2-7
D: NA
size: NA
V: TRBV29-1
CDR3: CSVGGDSHYNEQYF
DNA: TGCAGCGTTGGCGGTGACAGTCATTACAACGAGCAGTACTTC

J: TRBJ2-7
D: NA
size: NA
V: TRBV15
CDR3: CATSRDLGRGYEQYF
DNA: TGTGCCACCAGCAGAGATCTCGGACGGGGCTACGAGCAGTACTTC

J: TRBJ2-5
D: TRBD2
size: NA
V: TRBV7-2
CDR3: CASSLAATSGSQETQYF
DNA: TGTGCCAGCAGCTTAGCGGCTACTAGCGGGAGCCAAGAGACCCAGTACTTC

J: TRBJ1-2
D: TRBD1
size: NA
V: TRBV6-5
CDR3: CASSRTGRNGYTF
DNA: TGTGCCAGCAGTCGGACAGGACGAAATGGCTACACCTTC

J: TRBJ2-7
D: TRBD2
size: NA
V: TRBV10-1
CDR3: CASSLHGLAGEQYF
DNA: TGCGCCAGCAGCCTCCACGGACTAGCGGGCGAGCAGTACTTC

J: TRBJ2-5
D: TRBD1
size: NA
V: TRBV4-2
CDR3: CASSQGVARTGMLRGTQYF
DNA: TGTGCCAGCAGCCAGGGGGTGGCCCGGACAGGGATGTTGAGGGGGACCCAGTACTTC

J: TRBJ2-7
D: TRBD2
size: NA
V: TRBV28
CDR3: CASSPRTSGSGEQYF
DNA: TGTGCCAGCAGTCCCCGGACTAGCGGGAGCGGAGAGCAGTACTTC

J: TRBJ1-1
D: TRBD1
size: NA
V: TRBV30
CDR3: CAWSRAGGTEAFF
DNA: TGTGCCTGGAGTAGGGCAGGGGGCACTGAAGCTTTCTTT

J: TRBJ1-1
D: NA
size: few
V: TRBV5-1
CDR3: CASSVRGARGTEAFF
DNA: TGCGCCAGCAGCGTCCGGGGGGCTCGGGGCACTGAAGCTTTCTTT

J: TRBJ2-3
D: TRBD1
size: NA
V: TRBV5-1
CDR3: CASSIGQGTDTQYF
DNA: TGCGCCAGCAGCATCGGACAGGGCACAGATACGCAGTATTTT

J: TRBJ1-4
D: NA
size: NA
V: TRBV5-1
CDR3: CASSLGRFNEKLFF
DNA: TGCGCCAGCAGCTTGGGGCGGTTTAATGAAAAACTGTTTTTT

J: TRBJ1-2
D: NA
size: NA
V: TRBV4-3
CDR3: CASSQDRSSYGYTF
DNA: TGCGCCAGCAGCCAAGATCGGTCGTCCTATGGCTACACCTTC

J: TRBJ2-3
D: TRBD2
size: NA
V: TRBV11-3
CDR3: CASSLDSGRKDTQYF
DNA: TGTGCCAGCAGCTTAGACAGCGGGAGAAAGGATACGCAGTATTTT

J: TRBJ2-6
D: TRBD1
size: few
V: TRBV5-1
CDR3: CASSARDRVIAGANVLTF
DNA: TGCGCCAGCAGCGCGAGGGACAGGGTCATCGCTGGGGCCAACGTCCTGACTTTC

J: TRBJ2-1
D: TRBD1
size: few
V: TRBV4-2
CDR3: CASSQGQGDNEQFF
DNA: TGTGCCAGCAGCCAAGGACAGGGGGACAATGAGCAGTTCTTC

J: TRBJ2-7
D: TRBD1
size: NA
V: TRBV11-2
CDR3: CASSFNPTGGGTGEQYF
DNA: TGTGCCAGCAGCTTCAATCCGACAGGGGGTGGAACGGGCGAGCAGTACTTC

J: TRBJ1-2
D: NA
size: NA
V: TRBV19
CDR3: CASSLHIGANYGYTF
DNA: TGTGCCAGTAGCTTGCACATCGGGGCTAACTATGGCTACACCTTC

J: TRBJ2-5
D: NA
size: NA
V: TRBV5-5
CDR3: CASSNQLRGVETQYF
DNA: TGTGCCAGCAGCAACCAACTCAGGGGAGTTGAGACCCAGTACTTC

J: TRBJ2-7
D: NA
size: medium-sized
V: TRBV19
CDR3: CASSIDRSYEQYF
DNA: TGTGCCAGTAGTATAGACAGATCCTACGAGCAGTACTTC

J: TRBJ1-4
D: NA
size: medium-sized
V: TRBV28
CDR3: CASRKGHYGEKLFF
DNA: TGTGCCAGCAGAAAGGGACACTACGGTGAAAAACTGTTTTTT

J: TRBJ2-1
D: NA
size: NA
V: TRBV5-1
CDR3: CASSLGTLSYNEQFF
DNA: TGCGCCAGCAGCTTGGGGACACTTTCCTACAATGAGCAGTTCTTC

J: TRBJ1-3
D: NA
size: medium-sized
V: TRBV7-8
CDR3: CASSSQTGRVGNTIYF
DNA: TGTGCCAGCAGCTCTCAGACAGGACGAGTCGGAAACACCATATATTTT

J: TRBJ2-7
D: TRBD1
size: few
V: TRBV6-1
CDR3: CASSWAGGRYEQYF
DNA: TGTGCCAGCAGTTGGGCAGGGGGCAGGTACGAGCAGTACTTC

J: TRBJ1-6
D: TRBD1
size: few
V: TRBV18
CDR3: CASSQDRVGSPLHF
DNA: TGTGCCAGCTCACAAGACAGGGTCGGATCACCCCTCCACTTT

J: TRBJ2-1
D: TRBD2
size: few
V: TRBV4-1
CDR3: CASSPLLTSGRAHNEQFF
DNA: TGCGCCAGCAGCCCCTTACTTACTAGCGGGAGGGCCCACAATGAGCAGTTCTTC

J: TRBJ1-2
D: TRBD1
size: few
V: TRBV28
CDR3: CASRGTGTGFSGYTF
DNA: TGTGCCAGCAGGGGGACCGGGACAGGATTCAGTGGCTACACCTTC

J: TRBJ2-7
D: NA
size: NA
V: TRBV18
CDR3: CASSPRGMLNEQYF
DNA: TGTGCCAGCTCACCGAGGGGGATGCTGAACGAGCAGTACTTC

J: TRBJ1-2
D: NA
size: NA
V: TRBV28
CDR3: CASRAGAANYGYTF
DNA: TGTGCCAGCAGGGCGGGGGCGGCTAACTATGGCTACACCTTC

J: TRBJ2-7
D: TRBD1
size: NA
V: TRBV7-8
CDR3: CASSSPMDRPSYEQYF
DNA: TGTGCCAGCAGCTCGCCAATGGACAGGCCCTCCTACGAGCAGTACTTC